Listed below are T cell receptor beta chains from one sample, sequenced in a study of T cells in localized non-small cell lung cancer. Assay used: immunoSEQ multiplex PCR; TCRdb lists only in-frame clones, some missing. The sample holds roughly 48,000 clones, 77% seen once. The input for sequencing was peripheral blood, taken before any cancer treatment. Receptors were obtained from a man aged 35-75 years with stage I squamous cell lung carcinoma. Each CDR3 is given with its conserved first and last residue. The order of the fields is clone size, V gene, J gene, CDR3 protein. For some rows the clone size is stated as once, few or many, or as a class when expanded; others skip it.

>-|TRBV6-1|TRBJ2-6
CASSVSRLPSSGANVLTF
>-|TRBV28|TRBJ1-5
CASDPGVNQPQHF
>-|TRBV4-3|TRBJ1-1
CASSHPGDYTEAFF
>-|TRBV7-3|TRBJ1-1
CASSSFGTADTEAFF
>-|TRBV7-2|TRBJ2-5
CASSFPTSGLETQYF
>large|TRBV4-3|TRBJ1-1
CASSQDSGFVNTEAFF
>few|TRBV9|TRBJ1-5
CASSVDGAGQPQHF
>-|TRBV28|TRBJ2-4
CASSSAGEGKNIQYF
>-|TRBV7-2|TRBJ1-2
CASSAGTGPVSTF
>few|TRBV5-5|TRBJ1-2
CASSLVGNYGYTF
>-|TRBV28|TRBJ2-1
CASSSRQGRNEQFF
>-|TRBV28|TRBJ2-3
CASWTPNTDTQYF
>many|TRBV7-9|TRBJ1-5
CASSSQDRYSNQPQHF
>once|TRBV28|TRBJ2-7
CASSPIDREAYEQYF
>-|TRBV28|TRBJ1-3
CASSLRGRHTIYF
>-|TRBV5-1|TRBJ2-6
CASSLSGAGANVLTF
>-|TRBV15|TRBJ2-7
CATSRDLGQGSYEQYF
>-|TRBV5-1|TRBJ2-7
CASSPGQGRSYEQYF
>-|TRBV2|TRBJ2-4
CAGMGQGGDIQYF
>-|TRBV19|TRBJ2-1
CASSDYSSYNEQFF
>few|TRBV6-5|TRBJ1-1
CASSYPAGVAFF
>-|TRBV2|TRBJ2-4
CASSEAKNIQYF
>-|TRBV4-1|TRBJ2-4
CASTDPRRRQGKNIQYF
>once|TRBV19|TRBJ2-2
CASKPQGVIGELFF
>-|TRBV10-2|TRBJ2-7
CATSSSSYEQYF
>-|TRBV7-9|TRBJ1-2
CASSRDSNYGYTF
>-|TRBV28|TRBJ1-2
CASNSRGGYTF
>once|TRBV6-5|TRBJ2-2
CASSYSEGPLGRELFF
>-|TRBV4-1|TRBJ2-1
CASSQRRGGYNEQFF
>-|TRBV2|TRBJ1-3
CASTLSGRGTSMSGNTIYF
>-|TRBV4-3|TRBJ2-7
CASSLRSGTGSGEQYF
>-|TRBV9|TRBJ2-6
CASSVHNSGANVLTF
>-|TRBV2|TRBJ1-5
CASMGGTGGSQPQHF
>-|TRBV7-2|TRBJ1-3
CASSLQGLATIYF
>once|TRBV5-1|TRBJ1-1
CASSLDSGTEAFF
>few|TRBV5-4|TRBJ2-2
CASRQQGAGELFF
>many|TRBV27|TRBJ1-5
CASSPGPHGLQPQHF
>-|TRBV19|TRBJ2-5
CASRDAGTSDQETQYF
>once|TRBV28|TRBJ2-3
CASSFPYDADTQYF
>-|TRBV5-1|TRBJ2-3
CASSRGDSDTQYF
>-|TRBV21-1|TRBJ1-2
CASITNWDSGRYYGYTF
>few|TRBV2|TRBJ2-6
CAGSPSTRSGANVLTF